This TCR beta chain originates from a study of CD8 T cells in Susac syndrome (dated by TCRdb to about 2019). About the full investigation: Repertoire sequencing was used to test whether CD8+ T cell activation and differentiation in Susac syndrome was antigen driven.

Reading from cysteine to phenylalanine, the CDR3 counts 16 amino acids. Only CDR3 DNA is held: 48 bases, read in frame from base 1. The germline V gene encodes CDR1 SEHNR and CDR2 FQNEAQ (reference sequence). For this chain, trimming is 1 base at the V end and 0 bases at the J end, and the number of junction bases without a gene match is 6. RNA was extracted with the RNeasy kit and 0.5 to 1 ug was reverse transcribed using random hexamers. The immunoSEQ multiplex PCR assay, which covers 54 Vbeta and 13 Jbeta segments, was used to amplify TCR beta CDR3 regions. PCR amplification bias was corrected using a synthetic template baseline for primer optimization and computational correction. From the authors' description of their analysis: Reads were annotated to V, D and J genes according to IMGT and were analyzed with immunoSEQ Analyzer, with only productive sequences retained. Clonality was computed as one minus Shannon entropy normalized by log2 of the number of productive unique sequences. For each patient and control, public and private clones were evaluated within the 100 most prevalent clones. A clone was defined as Susac-specific if it was absent from the healthy and MS cohorts, from over 1,000 published viral clones and from other ImmuneACCESS disease sequences. TCRdb reprocessing: public reads trimmed at Q25 with fastp, clones called with MiXCR, in-frame beta chains kept. Each CDR3 protein appears once, grouped with its most common genes and DNA. TCRdb, rather than the study authors, made the V and J calls. The sample table lists about 120,000 distinct CDR3 sequences, over 90% of them with a count of one. The top ten clones comprise roughly 0.15% of the sample.

A word on this clonotype: Its specific antigen is unknown. No quality values exist for individual bases; no much larger clone is one base distant.

Results the study describes overall, beyond this receptor: The TCR sequencing and HLA analysis was acknowledged to have included a relatively small number of individuals.

High-throughput TCR beta sequencing profiled peripheral blood CD8+ and CD4+ T cells from healthy donors, Susac syndrome patients and multiple sclerosis patients. The healthy donors served as controls matched for age and sex. Bulk CD8+ and CD4+ T cells were purified by magnetic negative isolation, whereas CD8+ TEMRA cells were enriched by FACS. Blood was drawn into EDTA tubes, processed within 24 hours, and PBMCs were isolated by density gradient centrifugation. PBMCs destined for TCR sequencing were cryopreserved in liquid nitrogen and later thawed in a 37 °C water bath. A purity of at least 90% was achieved for sorted or isolated CD4+, CD8+ and CD8+ TEMRA cells.

The clonotype was recovered from a human donor in good health. The sample was CD4+ T cells from PBMCs. The V and J genes are TRBV7-9 and TRBJ2-7; 7 bases in the junction line up with TRBD2. The CDR3 has the sequence CASSLEWTRSSYEQYF. Read as DNA, the sequence is TGTGCCAGCAGCTTAGAATGGACTAGGAGCTCCTACGAGCAGTACTTC.